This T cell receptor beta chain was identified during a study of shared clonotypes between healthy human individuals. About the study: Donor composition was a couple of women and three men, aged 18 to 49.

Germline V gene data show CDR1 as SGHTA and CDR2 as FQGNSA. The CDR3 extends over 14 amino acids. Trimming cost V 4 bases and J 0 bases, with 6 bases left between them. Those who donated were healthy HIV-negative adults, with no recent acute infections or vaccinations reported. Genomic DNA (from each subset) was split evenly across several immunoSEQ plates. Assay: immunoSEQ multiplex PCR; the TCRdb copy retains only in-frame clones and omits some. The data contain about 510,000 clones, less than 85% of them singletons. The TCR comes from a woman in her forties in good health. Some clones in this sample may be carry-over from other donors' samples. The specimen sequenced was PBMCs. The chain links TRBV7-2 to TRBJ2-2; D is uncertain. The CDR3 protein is CASSSRANTGELFF. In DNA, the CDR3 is TGTGCCAGCAGCTCCCGGGCGAACACCGGGGAGCTGTTTTTT.